This TCR beta chain was found in a study of post-analysis software for immune sequencing data. Study as a whole: Relapsing-remitting, secondary progressive and progressive-relapsing multiple sclerosis were all included among the disease courses. Study-wide results and limits: Relative to controls, patients with multiple sclerosis showed significantly lower normalized Chao1 diversity. The five TRBV segments detected at higher frequency in patients than in controls included TRBV5-6, TRBV5-1 and TRBV20-1.

Germline V gives CDR1 DFQATT, CDR2 SNEGSKA (reference sequence). V was clipped by 1 base and J by 1 base, with 11 bases between them. This CDR3 is built from 16 residues. Worth noting for this clonotype: The antigen is unknown.

Unique molecular identifiers were carried by the TCR beta cDNA libraries. In TCRdb, the PCR reads were re-called with MiXCR into one record per CDR3 protein. The sample has about 460,000 distinct CDR3 sequences, 40% to 55% seen once. The rearrangement links TRBV20-1 to TRBJ2-6, with D unresolved. This receptor was obtained from a girl aged 5-17 years with multiple sclerosis. The specimen sequenced was blood. In nucleotides, the CDR3 is TGCAGTGCTAGAGCGCTCGGAGAATCTGGGGCCAACGTCCTGACTTTC. Its translation: CSARALGESGANVLTF.